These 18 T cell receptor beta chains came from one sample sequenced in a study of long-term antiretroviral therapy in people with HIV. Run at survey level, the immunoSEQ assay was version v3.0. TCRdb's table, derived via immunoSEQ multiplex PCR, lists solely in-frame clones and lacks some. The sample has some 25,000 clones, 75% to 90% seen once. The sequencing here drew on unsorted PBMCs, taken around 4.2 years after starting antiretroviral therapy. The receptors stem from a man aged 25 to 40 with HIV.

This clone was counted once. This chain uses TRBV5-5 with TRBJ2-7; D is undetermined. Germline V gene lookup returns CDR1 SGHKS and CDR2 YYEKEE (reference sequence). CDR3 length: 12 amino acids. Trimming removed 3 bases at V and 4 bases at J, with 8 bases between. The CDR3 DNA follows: TGTGCCAGCAGCTCCTCAAATTACGAGCAGTACTTC. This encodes CASSSSNYEQYF. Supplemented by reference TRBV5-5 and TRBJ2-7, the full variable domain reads DAGVTQSPTHLIKTRGQQVTLRCSPISGHKSVSWYQQVLGQGPQFIFQYYEKEERGRGNFPDRFSARQFPNYSSELNVNALLLGDSALYLCASSSSNYEQYFGPGTRLTVT.

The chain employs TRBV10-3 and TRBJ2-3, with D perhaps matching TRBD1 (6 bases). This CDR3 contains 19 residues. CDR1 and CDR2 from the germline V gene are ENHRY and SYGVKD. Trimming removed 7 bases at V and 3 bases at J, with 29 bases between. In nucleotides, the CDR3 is TGTGCCATCAACAGTGTAAGACAGGCCGGGACCCTAGAAACAGATACGCAGTATTTT. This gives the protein CAINSVRQAGTLETDTQYF.

The CDR3 is CASSPDSGTAGNTIYF. The DNA of the CDR3 is TGTGCCAGCAGTCCAGACTCCGGGACAGCTGGAAACACCATATATTTT. V is TRBV28 and J is TRBJ1-3; 7 nucleotides line up with TRBD1. The trim removed 5 bases at V and 2 bases at J, leaving 9 bases unmatched. The CDR3 consists of 16 residues. Germline V CDR1 and CDR2: MDHEN, SYDVKM.

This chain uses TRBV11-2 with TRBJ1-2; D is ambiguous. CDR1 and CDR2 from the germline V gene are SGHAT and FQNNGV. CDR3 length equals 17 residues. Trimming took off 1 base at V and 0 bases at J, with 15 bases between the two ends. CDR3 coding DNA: TGTGCCAGCAGCTTAGGGAGTGGTACCGGAGCTAACTATGGCTACACCTTC. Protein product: CASSLGSGTGANYGYTF.

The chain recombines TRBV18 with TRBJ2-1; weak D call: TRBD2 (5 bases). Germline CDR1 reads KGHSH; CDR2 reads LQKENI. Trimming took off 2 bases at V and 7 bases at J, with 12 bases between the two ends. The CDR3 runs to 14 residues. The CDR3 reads CASSPVGPGNEQFF. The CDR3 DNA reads TGTGCCAGCTCACCAGTCGGGCCGGGGAATGAGCAGTTCTTC.

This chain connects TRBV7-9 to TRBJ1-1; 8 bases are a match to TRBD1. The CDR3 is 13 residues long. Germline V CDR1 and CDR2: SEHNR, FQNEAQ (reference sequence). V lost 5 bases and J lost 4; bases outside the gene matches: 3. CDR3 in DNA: TGTGCCAGCAGCCAACAGGGGGGCACTGAAGCTTTCTTT. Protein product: CASSQQGGTEAFF.

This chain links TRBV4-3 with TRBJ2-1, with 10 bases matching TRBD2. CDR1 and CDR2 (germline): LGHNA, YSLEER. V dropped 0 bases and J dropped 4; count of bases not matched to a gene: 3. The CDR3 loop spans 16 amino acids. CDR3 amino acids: CASSQDLAGGYNEQFF. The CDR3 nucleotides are TGCGCCAGCAGCCAAGATTTAGCGGGAGGTTACAATGAGCAGTTCTTC.

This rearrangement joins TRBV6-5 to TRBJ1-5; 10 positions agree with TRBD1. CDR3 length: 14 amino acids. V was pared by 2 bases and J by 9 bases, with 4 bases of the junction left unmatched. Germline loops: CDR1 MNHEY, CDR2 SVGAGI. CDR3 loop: CASSYRQGARPQHF. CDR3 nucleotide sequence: TGTGCCAGCAGTTACCGACAGGGGGCAAGGCCCCAGCATTTT.

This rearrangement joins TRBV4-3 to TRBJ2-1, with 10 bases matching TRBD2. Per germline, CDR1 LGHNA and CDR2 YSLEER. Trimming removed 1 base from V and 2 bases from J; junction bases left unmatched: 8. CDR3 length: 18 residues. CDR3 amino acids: CASSQGASGSIAYNEQFF. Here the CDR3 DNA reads TGCGCCAGCAGCCAAGGGGCTAGCGGGAGTATAGCCTACAATGAGCAGTTCTTC.

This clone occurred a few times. The DNA of the CDR3 is TGCAGCGTTCGTCAGTACACTGAAGCTTTCTTT. Encoded protein: CSVRQYTEAFF. The chain has TRBV29-1 and TRBJ1-1; D is ambiguous. From germline, CDR1 is SQVTM and CDR2 ANQGSEA. The CDR3 length is 11 residues. The V end lost 5 bases, the J end lost 3 bases, and 7 bases lay between the germline ends.

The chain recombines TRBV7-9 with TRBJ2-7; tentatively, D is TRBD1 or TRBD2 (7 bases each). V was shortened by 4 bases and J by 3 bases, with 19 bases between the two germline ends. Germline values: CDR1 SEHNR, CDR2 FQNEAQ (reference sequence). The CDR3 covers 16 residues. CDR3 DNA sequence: TGTGCCAGCAGCTCCCCCAGGGGGAGGGGGAGCTACGAGCAGTACTTC. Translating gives CASSSPRGRGSYEQYF.

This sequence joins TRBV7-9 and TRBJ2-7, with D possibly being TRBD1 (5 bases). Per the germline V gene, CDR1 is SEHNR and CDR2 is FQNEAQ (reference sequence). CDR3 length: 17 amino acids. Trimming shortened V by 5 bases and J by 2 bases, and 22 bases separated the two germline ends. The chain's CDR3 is CASSPTLTGRRAYEQYF. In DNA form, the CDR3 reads TGTGCCAGCAGCCCAACATTAACAGGACGTAGAGCCTACGAGCAGTACTTC.

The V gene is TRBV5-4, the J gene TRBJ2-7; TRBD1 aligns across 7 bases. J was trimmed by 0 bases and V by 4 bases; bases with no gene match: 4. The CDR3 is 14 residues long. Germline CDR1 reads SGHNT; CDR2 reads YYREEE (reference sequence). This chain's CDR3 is CASSRGQNSYEQYF. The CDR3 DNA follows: TGTGCCAGCAGCAGGGGACAGAACTCCTACGAGCAGTACTTC.

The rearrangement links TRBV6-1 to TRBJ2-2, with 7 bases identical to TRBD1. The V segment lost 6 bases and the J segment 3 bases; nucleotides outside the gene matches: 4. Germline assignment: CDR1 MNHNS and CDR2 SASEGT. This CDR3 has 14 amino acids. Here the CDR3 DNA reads TGTGCCAGCAGCCCTACAGGGGACACCGGGGAGCTGTTTTTT. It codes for CASSPTGDTGELFF.

The CDR3 reads CASSVGGGDTEAFF. In DNA form, the CDR3 reads TGTGCCAGCAGCGTAGGGGGCGGTGACACTGAAGCTTTCTTT. V is TRBV9 and J is TRBJ1-1, with D perhaps matching TRBD1 (5 bases). CDR1 is SGDLS, CDR2 YYNGEE, per germline. Trimming cost V 0 bases and J 3 bases, with 9 bases left between them. The CDR3 runs to 14 residues.

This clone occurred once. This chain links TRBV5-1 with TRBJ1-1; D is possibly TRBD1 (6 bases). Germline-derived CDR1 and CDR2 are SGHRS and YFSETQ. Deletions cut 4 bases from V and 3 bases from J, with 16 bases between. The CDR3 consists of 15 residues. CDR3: CASSVEGVADTEAFF. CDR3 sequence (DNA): TGCGCCAGCAGCGTGGAGGGGGTAGCAGACACTGAAGCTTTCTTT.

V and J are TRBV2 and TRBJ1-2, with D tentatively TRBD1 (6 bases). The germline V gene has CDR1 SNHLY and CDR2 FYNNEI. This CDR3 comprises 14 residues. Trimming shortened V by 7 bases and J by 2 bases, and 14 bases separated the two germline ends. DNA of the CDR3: TGTGCCAGCATGGGGGGGGCCGAAAACTATGGCTACACCTTC. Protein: CASMGGAENYGYTF.

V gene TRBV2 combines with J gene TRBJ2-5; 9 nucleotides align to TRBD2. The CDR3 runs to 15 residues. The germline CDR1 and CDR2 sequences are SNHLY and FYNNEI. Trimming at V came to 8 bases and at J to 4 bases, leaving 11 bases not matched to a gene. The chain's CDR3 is CASGPGGLARETQYF. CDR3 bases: TGTGCCAGCGGACCAGGGGGACTAGCCCGAGAGACCCAGTACTTC.